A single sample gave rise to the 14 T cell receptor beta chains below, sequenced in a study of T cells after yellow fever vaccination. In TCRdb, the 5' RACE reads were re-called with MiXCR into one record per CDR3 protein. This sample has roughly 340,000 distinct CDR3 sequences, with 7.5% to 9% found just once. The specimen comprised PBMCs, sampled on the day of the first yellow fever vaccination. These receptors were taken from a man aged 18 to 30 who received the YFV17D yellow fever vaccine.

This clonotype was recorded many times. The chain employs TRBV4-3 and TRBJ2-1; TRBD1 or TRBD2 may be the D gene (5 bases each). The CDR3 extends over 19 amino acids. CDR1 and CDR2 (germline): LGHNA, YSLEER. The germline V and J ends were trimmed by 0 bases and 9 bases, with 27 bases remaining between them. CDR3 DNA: TGCGCCAGCAGCCAAGAGGTACCTCGAATTAGGGCTTCTGGGGGTGAGCAGTTCTTC. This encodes CASSQEVPRIRASGGEQFF.

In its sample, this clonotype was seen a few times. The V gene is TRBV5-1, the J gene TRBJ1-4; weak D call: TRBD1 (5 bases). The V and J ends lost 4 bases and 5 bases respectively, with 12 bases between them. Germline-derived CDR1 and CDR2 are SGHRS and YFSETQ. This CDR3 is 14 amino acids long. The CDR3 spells CASSPGRINEKLFF. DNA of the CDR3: TGCGCCAGCAGCCCGGGACGGATAAATGAAAAACTGTTTTTT.

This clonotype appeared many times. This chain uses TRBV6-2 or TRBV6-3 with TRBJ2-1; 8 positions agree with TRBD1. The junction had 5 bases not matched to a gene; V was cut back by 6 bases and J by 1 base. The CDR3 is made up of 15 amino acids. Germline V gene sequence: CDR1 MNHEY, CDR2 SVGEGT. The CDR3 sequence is CASSSTGGSYNEQFF. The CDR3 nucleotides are TGTGCCAGCAGCTCAACAGGGGGATCCTACAATGAGCAGTTCTTC.

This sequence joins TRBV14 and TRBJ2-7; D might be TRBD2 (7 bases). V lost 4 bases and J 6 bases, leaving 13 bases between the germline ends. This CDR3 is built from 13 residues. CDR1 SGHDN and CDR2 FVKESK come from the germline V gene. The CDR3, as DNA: TGTGCCAGCAGCCGGGGGGGGCCGGTCGAGCAGTACTTC. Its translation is CASSRGGPVEQYF.

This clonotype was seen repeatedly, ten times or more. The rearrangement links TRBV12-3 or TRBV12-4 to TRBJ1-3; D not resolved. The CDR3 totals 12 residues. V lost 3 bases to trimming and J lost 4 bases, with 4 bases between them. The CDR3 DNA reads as TGTGCCAGCAGTTTGAAGGGAAACACCATATATTTT. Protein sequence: CASSLKGNTIYF.

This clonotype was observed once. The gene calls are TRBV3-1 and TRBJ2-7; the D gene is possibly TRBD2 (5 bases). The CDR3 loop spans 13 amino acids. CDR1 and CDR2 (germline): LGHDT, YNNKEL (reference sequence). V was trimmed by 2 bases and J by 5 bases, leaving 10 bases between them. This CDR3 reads CASSQYSGDEQYV. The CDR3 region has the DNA TGTGCCAGCAGCCAATATTCCGGGGACGAGCAGTACGTC.

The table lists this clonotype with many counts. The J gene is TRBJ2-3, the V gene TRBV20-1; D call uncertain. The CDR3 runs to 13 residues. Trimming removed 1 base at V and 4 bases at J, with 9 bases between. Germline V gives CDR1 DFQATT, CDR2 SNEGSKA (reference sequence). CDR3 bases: TGCAGTGCTAGAGGAATAGTGGCAGATACGCAGTATTTT. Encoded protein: CSARGIVADTQYF.

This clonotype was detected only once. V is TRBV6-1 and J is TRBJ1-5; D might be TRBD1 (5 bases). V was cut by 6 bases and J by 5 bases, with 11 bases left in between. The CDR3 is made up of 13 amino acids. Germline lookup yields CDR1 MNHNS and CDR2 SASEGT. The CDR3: CASRKEGHQPQHF. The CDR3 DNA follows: TGTGCCAGCAGAAAAGAGGGGCATCAGCCCCAGCATTTT.

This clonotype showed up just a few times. The CDR3, as DNA: TGTGCCAGCAGTTTAACCCAGCGCACCGGGGAGCTGTTTTTT. Residues: CASSLTQRTGELFF. The chain uses TRBV12-3 or TRBV12-4 and TRBJ2-2; D not certain. The CDR3 extends over 14 amino acids. Trimming left V 2 bases short and J 4 bases short, with 8 bases between.

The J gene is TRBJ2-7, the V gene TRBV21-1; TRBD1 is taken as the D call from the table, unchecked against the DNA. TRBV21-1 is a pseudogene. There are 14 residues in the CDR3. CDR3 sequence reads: CASSKIGDRYEQYV. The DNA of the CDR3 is TGTGCCAGCAGCAAGATAGGTGACAGATACGAGCAGTACGTC.

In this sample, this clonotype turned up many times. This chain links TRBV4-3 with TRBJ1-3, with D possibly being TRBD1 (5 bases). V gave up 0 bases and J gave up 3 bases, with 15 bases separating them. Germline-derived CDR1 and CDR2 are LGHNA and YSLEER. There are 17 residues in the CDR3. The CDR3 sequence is CASSQDGTGLDGNTIYF. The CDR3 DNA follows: TGCGCCAGCAGCCAAGATGGGACGGGGCTGGATGGAAACACCATATATTTT.

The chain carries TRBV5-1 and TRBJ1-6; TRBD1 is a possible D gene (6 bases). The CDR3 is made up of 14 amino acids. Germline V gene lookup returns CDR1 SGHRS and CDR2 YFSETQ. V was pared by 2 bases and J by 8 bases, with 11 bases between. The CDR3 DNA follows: TGCGCCAGCAGCTTACAGGGTATGGATTCACCCCTCCACTTT. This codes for CASSLQGMDSPLHF.

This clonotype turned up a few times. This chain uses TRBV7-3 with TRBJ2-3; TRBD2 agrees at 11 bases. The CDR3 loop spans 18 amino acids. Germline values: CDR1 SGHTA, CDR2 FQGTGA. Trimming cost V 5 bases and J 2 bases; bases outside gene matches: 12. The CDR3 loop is CASSLRAPGLADTDTQYF. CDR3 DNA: TGTGCCAGCAGCCTTCGGGCCCCGGGACTAGCGGACACAGATACGCAGTATTTT. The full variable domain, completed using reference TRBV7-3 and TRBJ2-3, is GAGVSQTPSNKVTEKGKYVELRCDPISGHTALYWYRQSLGQGPEFLIYFQGTGAADDSGLPNDRFFAVRPEGSVSTLKIQRTERGDSAVYLCASSLRAPGLADTDTQYFGPGTRLTVL.

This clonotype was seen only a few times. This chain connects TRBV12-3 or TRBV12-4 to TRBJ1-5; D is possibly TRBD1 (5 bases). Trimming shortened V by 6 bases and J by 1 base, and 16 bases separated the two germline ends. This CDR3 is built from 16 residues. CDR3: CASSPPGGFSNQPQHF. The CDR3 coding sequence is TGTGCCAGCAGCCCACCTGGGGGTTTCAGCAATCAGCCCCAGCATTTT.